Below, 22 T cell receptor beta chains from the same sample are listed, as sequenced in a study of T cells in Graves' hyperthyroidism and ophthalmopathy. RNA transcripts served as the template for amplifying TCR beta CDR3 regions. An initial round of RT-PCR targeting the TCR CDR3 relied on the HTBI primer set. From the multiplex PCR reads, TCRdb called clonotypes with MiXCR, one entry per CDR3 protein. Of approximately 360,000 distinct CDR3 sequences listed, about 15% were seen once; the top ten hold 28%. The source material was blood. Source of these receptors: a woman aged 18-29 years with Graves' hyperthyroidism that later progressed to Graves' ophthalmopathy.

The sample holds a few counts of this clonotype. The chain combines TRBV20-1 with TRBJ2-5; TRBD2 aligns across 9 bases. CDR3 size: 16 residues. From germline, CDR1 is DFQATT and CDR2 SNEGSKA (reference sequence). The J segment lost 5 bases and the V segment lost 3 bases, leaving 13 bases of the junction unmatched. CDR3 amino acids: CSASRLAGQPGETQYF. The CDR3 nucleotides read TGCAGTGCTAGTCGTCTAGCGGGGCAGCCGGGGGAGACCCAGTACTTC.

The genes are TRBV7-9 and TRBJ2-1, with D possibly being TRBD2 (6 bases). The CDR3 is 15 amino acids. Germline CDR1 is SEHNR and CDR2 is FQNEAQ (reference sequence). V lost 5 bases to trimming and J lost 4 bases, with 15 bases between them. The CDR3 sequence is CASSRSPTRYNEQFF. The CDR3 DNA reads as TGTGCCAGCAGCCGTTCACCGACTAGGTACAATGAGCAGTTCTTC.

This clonotype has ten or more counts. The V call is TRBV7-2, the J call TRBJ2-7, with 9 nucleotides matching TRBD2. The CDR3 is 19 residues long. Germline V lookup: CDR1 SGHTA, CDR2 FQGNSA. J lost 3 bases, V lost 5 bases, and 20 bases had no gene match. The CDR3 sequence: CASSQPGLAPLPPYYEQYF. Here the CDR3 DNA reads TGTGCCAGCAGCCAACCGGGACTAGCACCTCTCCCCCCTTACTACGAGCAGTACTTC.

The rearrangement links TRBV19 to TRBJ2-7; D perhaps matches TRBD2 (5 bases). Trimming took off 6 bases at V and 2 bases at J, with 14 bases between the two ends. The germline V gene encodes CDR1 LNHDA and CDR2 SQIVND (reference sequence). The CDR3 covers 14 residues. The chain's CDR3 is CASSSEGRPYEQYF. CDR3 DNA sequence: TGTGCCAGTAGCTCTGAGGGCAGACCCTACGAGCAGTACTTC. The full variable domain, rest sourced from reference TRBV19 and TRBJ2-7, is DGGITQSPKYLFRKEGQNVTLSCEQNLNHDAMYWYRQDPGQGLRLIYYSQIVNDFQKGDIAEGYSVSREKKESFPLTVTSAQKNPTAFYLCASSSEGRPYEQYFGPGTRLTVT.

In this sample, this clonotype turned up many times. The chain employs TRBV11-2 and TRBJ1-2; 7 nucleotides align to TRBD1. Germline V gene sequence: CDR1 SGHAT, CDR2 FQNNGV. This CDR3 is 15 amino acids long. The V gene end was trimmed by 5 bases and the J gene end by 0 bases; junction bases not matched to a gene: 6. The chain's CDR3 is CASSLATGANYGYTF. CDR3 DNA: TGTGCCAGCAGCCTCGCAACAGGGGCTAACTATGGCTACACCTTC. The full variable domain, rest sourced from reference TRBV11-2 and TRBJ1-2, is EAGVAQSPRYKIIEKRQSVAFWCNPISGHATLYWYQQILGQGPKLLIQFQNNGVVDDSQLPKDRFSAERLKGVDSTLKIQPAKLEDSAVYLCASSLATGANYGYTFGSGTRLTVV.

Remarks on this clonotype: A much larger clone is a single base away; this may be a read error. Because the CDR3 is missing its conserved closing phenylalanine or tryptophan, this is likely a read error. The chain couples TRBV12-3 or TRBV12-4 to TRBJ2-5; possibly TRBD2 for D (5 bases). The CDR3 has 13 amino acids. Trimming removed 2 bases at V and 5 bases at J, with 9 bases between. For the CDR3, the DNA is TGTGCCAGCAGTTTACAGGAGCGGGAGACCCAGTACTCC. Its translation is CASSLQERETQYS.

The gene calls are TRBV5-4 and TRBJ2-1; D is possibly TRBD2 (5 bases). In germline, CDR1 is SGHNT, CDR2 YYREEE (reference sequence). V was clipped by 0 bases and J by 7 bases, with 17 bases between them. This CDR3 contains 16 residues. In nucleotides, the CDR3 is TGTGCCAGCAGCTTGGTAGTGGGAGTACGTAGAAATGAGCAGTTCTTC. Translating it yields CASSLVVGVRRNEQFF.

In its sample, this clonotype was seen many times. This sequence joins TRBV30 and TRBJ2-1; D is possibly TRBD2 (6 bases). This CDR3 contains 12 residues. V was shortened by 3 bases and J by 8 bases, with 11 bases between the two germline ends. Looked up from germline, CDR1 is GTSNPN and CDR2 is SVGIG (reference sequence). CDR3 sequence: CAWRAEGYEQFF. The DNA of the CDR3 is TGTGCCTGGAGGGCGGAGGGGTATGAGCAGTTCTTC.

As concerns this clonotype: This may arise from a read error, as a much more abundant clone is one base away. DNA for the CDR3: TGTGCCAGCTCACCACTCAAGGGGGCCCAGCCCCAGCATTTT. This sequence encodes CASSPLKGAQPQHF. V gene TRBV18 combines with J gene TRBJ1-5; the match to TRBD1 covers 7 bases. V shed 1 base and J 7 bases; nucleotides not matched to a gene: 4. The CDR3 totals 14 residues. Germline CDR1 is KGHSH and CDR2 is LQKENI.

This clonotype was observed at least ten times. The chain employs TRBV28 and TRBJ2-7; 8 nucleotides agree with TRBD1. CDR3 size: 13 residues. Germline values: CDR1 MDHEN, CDR2 SYDVKM. With 8 bases clipped from V and 7 bases from J, the junction kept 10 bases outside the gene matches. Here the CDR3 reads CASRGQGAGEQYF. The DNA of the CDR3 is TGTGCCAGCCGAGGGCAGGGGGCGGGGGAGCAGTACTTC.

This clonotype has at least ten counts. The CDR3 DNA reads as TGTGCCAGCAGTCAGACTAGCGGGAGGTACAATGAGCAGTTCTTC. Protein: CASSQTSGRYNEQFF. V is TRBV6-1 and J is TRBJ2-1; 13 bases are a match to TRBD2. The V gene's germline CDR1 is MNHNS and CDR2 SASEGT. After removal of 5 bases from V and 4 bases from J, the junction contained 2 bases not matched to a gene. CDR3 length: 15 amino acids.

In its sample, this clonotype was seen many times. The chain combines TRBV7-9 with TRBJ1-6; D remains ambiguous. CDR1 is SEHNR, CDR2 FQNEAQ, per germline (reference sequence). The CDR3 length is 14 residues. V was cut by 5 bases and J by 9 bases, with 14 bases left in between. CDR3 amino acids: CASSPLNGFSPLHF. The CDR3 DNA reads TGTGCCAGCAGCCCACTAAACGGATTTTCACCCCTCCACTTT. The whole variable domain, filled in from reference TRBV7-9 and TRBJ1-6, reads DTGVSQNPRHKITKRGQNVTFRCDPISEHNRLYWYRQTLGQGPEFLTYFQNEAQLEKSRLLSDRFSAERPKGSFSTLEIQRTEQGDSAMYLCASSPLNGFSPLHFGNGTRLTVT.

Points on this clonotype: A clone one base away is much larger, so this may be a read error. V gene TRBV2 combines with J gene TRBJ2-7; no definite D call. Per germline, CDR1 SNHLY and CDR2 FYNNEI. The CDR3 spans 13 residues. The CDR3 here is CASSVIPSYKQYF. DNA for the CDR3: TGTGCCAGCAGCGTCATACCCTCCTACAAGCAGTACTTC.

This clonotype was observed a few times. The V call is TRBV5-5, the J call TRBJ2-6; D remains ambiguous. From germline, CDR1 is SGHKS and CDR2 YYEKEE (reference sequence). Trimming took off 0 bases at V and 4 bases at J, with 23 bases between the two ends. The CDR3 consists of 20 residues. The CDR3 coding sequence is TGTGCCAGCAGCTTGGGTCAGGCGGCCCCTGGCTGGGCAGGGGCCAACGTCCTGACTTTC. It codes for CASSLGQAAPGWAGANVLTF. Full variable domain (remainder filled in from reference TRBV5-5 and TRBJ2-6): DAGVTQSPTHLIKTRGQQVTLRCSPISGHKSVSWYQQVLGQGPQFIFQYYEKEERGRGNFPDRFSARQFPNYSSELNVNALLLGDSALYLCASSLGQAAPGWAGANVLTFGAGSRLTVL.

The CDR3 sequence is CASSLVPLAGGPLIRTDTQYF. The CDR3, as DNA: TGTGCCAGCAGTTTAGTCCCCCTAGCGGGAGGGCCCTTGATTCGCACAGATACGCAGTATTTT. This chain uses TRBV12-3 or TRBV12-4 with TRBJ2-3, with 12 bases identical to TRBD2. CDR3 length: 21 amino acids. V trimming: 1 base; J trimming: 1 base; junction bases outside the gene matches: 15.

This clonotype has more than one count but fewer than ten. V gene TRBV12-3 or TRBV12-4 combines with J gene TRBJ2-1; 9 bases agree with TRBD2. The CDR3 has 14 amino acids. The junction had 10 bases not matched to a gene; V was cut back by 11 bases and J by 5 bases. CDR3 protein: CAANSGRSHNEQFF. CDR3 bases: TGTGCCGCCAATAGCGGGAGAAGCCACAATGAGCAGTTCTTC.

This clonotype was counted at least ten times. The rearrangement uses TRBV3-1 and TRBJ1-6, with D possibly being TRBD1 (5 bases). The CDR3 sequence is 13 residues long. The V gene lost 2 bases and the J gene lost 8 bases, with 7 bases spanning the gap. Germline V lookup: CDR1 LGHDT, CDR2 YNNKEL (reference sequence). This CDR3 reads CASSQRQYSPLHF. The CDR3 region has the DNA TGTGCCAGCAGCCAACGACAGTATTCACCCCTCCACTTT.

This clonotype showed up many times. V usage is TRBV12-3 or TRBV12-4 and J usage is TRBJ2-3, with TRBD2 matching over 7 bases. There are 15 residues in the CDR3. Losses at the gene ends were 7 bases for V and 3 bases for J; bases not matched to a gene: 10. CDR3 region: CASKDGRRGTDTQYF. The CDR3 coding sequence is TGTGCCAGCAAAGACGGGAGGAGGGGTACAGATACGCAGTATTTT.

This clonotype has at least ten counts. The chain has TRBV28 and TRBJ2-1; D remains ambiguous. Looked up from germline, CDR1 is MDHEN and CDR2 is SYDVKM. V shed 1 base and J shed 4 bases, with 11 bases lying between them. CDR3 size: 15 residues. The CDR3 protein is CASSLYISPYNEQFF. CDR3 nucleotides: TGTGCCAGCAGTTTATACATCTCCCCGTACAATGAGCAGTTCTTC.

This chain connects TRBV5-1 to TRBJ2-6; D could derive from TRBD1 or TRBD2 (7 bases each). The V end was cut by 4 bases, the J end by 3 bases, with 11 bases between. Germline CDR1 is SGHRS and CDR2 is YFSETQ. This CDR3 comprises 15 residues. DNA for the CDR3: TGCGCCAGCAGCCAGGGGGGGGGTGGGGCCAACGTCCTGACTTTC. Residues: CASSQGGGGANVLTF.

This clonotype has ten or more counts. The V call is TRBV6-2 or TRBV6-3, the J call TRBJ2-1, with 9 bases lining up with TRBD2. Trimming cost V 2 bases and J 6 bases; bases outside gene matches: 11. This CDR3 is built from 17 residues. The V gene's germline CDR1 is MNHEY and CDR2 SVGEGT. CDR3 in DNA: TGTGCCAGCAGTTACGACCCCGGCGGGAGGGACTTCAATGAGCAGTTCTTC. The encoded protein is CASSYDPGGRDFNEQFF.

This clonotype was detected many times. V usage is TRBV12-3 or TRBV12-4 and J usage is TRBJ2-1, with D possibly matching TRBD2 (6 bases). V lost 5 bases to trimming and J lost 0 bases, with 17 bases between them. The CDR3 contains 17 residues. The CDR3 bases are TGTGCCAGCAGTCCTTGGACTACCAAAAGCTCCTACAATGAGCAGTTCTTC. This codes for CASSPWTTKSSYNEQFF.